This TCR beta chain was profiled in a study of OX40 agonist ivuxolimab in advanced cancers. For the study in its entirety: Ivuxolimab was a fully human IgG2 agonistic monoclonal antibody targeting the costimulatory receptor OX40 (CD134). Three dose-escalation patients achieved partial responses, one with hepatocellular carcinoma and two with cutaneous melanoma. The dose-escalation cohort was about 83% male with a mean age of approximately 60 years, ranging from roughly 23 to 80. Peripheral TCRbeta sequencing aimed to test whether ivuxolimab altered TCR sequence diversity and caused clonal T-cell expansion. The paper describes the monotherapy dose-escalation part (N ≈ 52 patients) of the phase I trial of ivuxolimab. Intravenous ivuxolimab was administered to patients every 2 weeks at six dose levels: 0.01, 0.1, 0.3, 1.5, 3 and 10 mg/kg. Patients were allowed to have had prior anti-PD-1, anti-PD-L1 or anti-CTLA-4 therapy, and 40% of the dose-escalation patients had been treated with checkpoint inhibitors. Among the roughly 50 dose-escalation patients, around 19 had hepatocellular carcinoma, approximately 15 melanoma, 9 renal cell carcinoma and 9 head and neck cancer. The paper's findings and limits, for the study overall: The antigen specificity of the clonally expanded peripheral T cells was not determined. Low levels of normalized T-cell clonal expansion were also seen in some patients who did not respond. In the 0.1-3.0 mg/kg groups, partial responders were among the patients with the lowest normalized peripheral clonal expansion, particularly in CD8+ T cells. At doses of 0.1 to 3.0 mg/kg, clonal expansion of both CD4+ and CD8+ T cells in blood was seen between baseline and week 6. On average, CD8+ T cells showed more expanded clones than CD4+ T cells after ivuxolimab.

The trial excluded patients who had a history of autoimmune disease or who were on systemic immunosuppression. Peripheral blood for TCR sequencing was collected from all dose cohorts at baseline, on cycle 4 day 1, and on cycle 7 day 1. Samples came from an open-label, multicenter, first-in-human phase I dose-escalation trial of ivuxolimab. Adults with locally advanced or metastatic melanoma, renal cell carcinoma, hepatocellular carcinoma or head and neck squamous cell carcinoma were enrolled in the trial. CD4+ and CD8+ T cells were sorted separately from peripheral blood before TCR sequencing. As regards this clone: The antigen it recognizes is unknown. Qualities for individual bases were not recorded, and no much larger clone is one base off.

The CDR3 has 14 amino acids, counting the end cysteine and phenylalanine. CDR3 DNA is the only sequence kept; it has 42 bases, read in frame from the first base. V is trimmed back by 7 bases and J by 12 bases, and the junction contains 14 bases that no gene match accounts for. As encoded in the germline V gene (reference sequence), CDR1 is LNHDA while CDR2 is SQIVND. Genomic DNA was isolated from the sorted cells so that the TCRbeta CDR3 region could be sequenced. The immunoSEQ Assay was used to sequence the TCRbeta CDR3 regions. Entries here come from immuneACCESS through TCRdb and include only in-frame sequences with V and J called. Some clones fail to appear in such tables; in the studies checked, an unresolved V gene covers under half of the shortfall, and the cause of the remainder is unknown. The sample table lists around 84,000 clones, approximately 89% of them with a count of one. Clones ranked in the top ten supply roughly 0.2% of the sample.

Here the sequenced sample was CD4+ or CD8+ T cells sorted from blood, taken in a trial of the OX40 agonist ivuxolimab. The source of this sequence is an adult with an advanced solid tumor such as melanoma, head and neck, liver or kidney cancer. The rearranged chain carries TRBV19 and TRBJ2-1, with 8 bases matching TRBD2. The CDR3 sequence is CASTEVGGRPMQFF. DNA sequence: TGTGCCAGTACAGAAGTTGGCGGGAGGCCGATGCAGTTCTTC.